The rows below give T cell receptor beta chains drawn from one sample of a study of T cell repertoires in cytomegalovirus infection. TCRdb independently ran MiXCR on the reads; one entry per CDR3 protein. The data contain some 250,000 distinct CDR3 sequences, around 9% of them singletons. Sequenced sample: PBMCs. All receptors come from a human donor in good health (CMV status not recorded). Some clones in this sample may be carry-over from other donors' samples. CDR3s include the opening cysteine and the closing phenylalanine or tryptophan. Each record gives: CDR3 protein, CDR3 DNA, J gene, clone size, D gene, CDR3 length, V gene. The D gene is left open where the match is weak. Some rows have no size entry. The others give once, few or many, or a class for an expanded clone.

CDR3: CASSYSATRPVYEQYF
DNA: TGTGCCAGCAGTTACTCGGCGACTAGACCTGTCTACGAGCAGTACTTC
J: TRBJ2-7
size: many
D: NA
length: 16
V: TRBV6-2/TRBV6-3

CDR3: CASSLFSGGGTEAFF
DNA: TGCGCCAGCAGCTTGTTTTCGGGAGGAGGGACTGAAGCTTTCTTT
J: TRBJ1-1
size: few
D: NA
length: 15
V: TRBV5-1

CDR3: CASSSGLVPATSEQFF
DNA: TGTGCCAGCAGCTCGGGACTAGTGCCCGCTACAAGTGAGCAGTTCTTC
J: TRBJ2-1
size: many
D: TRBD2
length: 16
V: TRBV7-2

CDR3: CASSLVPVGNQPQHF
DNA: TGTGCCAGCAGCTTGGTTCCGGTGGGCAATCAGCCCCAGCATTTT
J: TRBJ1-5
size: many
D: NA
length: 15
V: TRBV7-2

CDR3: CASSLAKGQGNTGELFF
DNA: TGTGCCAGCAGCTTAGCTAAGGGACAGGGAAACACCGGGGAGCTGTTTTTT
J: TRBJ2-2
size: many
D: TRBD1
length: 17
V: TRBV7-2

CDR3: CASNGALGNQPQHF
DNA: TGTGCCAGTAACGGTGCGCTAGGCAATCAGCCCCAGCATTTT
J: TRBJ1-5
size: many
D: NA
length: 14
V: TRBV19

CDR3: CASSLDSGSYNEQFF
DNA: TGTGCCAGCAGCTTAGACAGCGGCTCCTACAATGAGCAGTTCTTC
J: TRBJ2-1
size: many
D: NA
length: 15
V: TRBV7-2

CDR3: CASSRGDLNTEAFF
DNA: TGCGCCAGCAGTAGGGGGGACCTGAACACTGAAGCTTTCTTT
J: TRBJ1-1
size: few
D: NA
length: 14
V: TRBV5-1

CDR3: CASSVWREGPDSEQFF
DNA: TGTGCCAGCAGCGTTTGGCGGGAGGGACCGGACAGTGAGCAGTTCTTC
J: TRBJ2-1
size: NA
D: TRBD2
length: 16
V: TRBV5-5

CDR3: CASSTGTASNQPQHF
DNA: TGTGCCAGTAGTACTGGGACTGCTAGCAATCAGCCCCAGCATTTT
J: TRBJ1-5
size: many
D: NA
length: 15
V: TRBV19

CDR3: CASSITGGNSPLHF
DNA: TGTGCCAGTAGTATTACAGGAGGAAACTCACCCCTCCACTTT
J: TRBJ1-6
size: NA
D: NA
length: 14
V: TRBV19

CDR3: CAMAELMNTEAFF
DNA: TGTGCCATGGCGGAGTTGATGAACACTGAAGCTTTCTTT
J: TRBJ1-1
size: few
D: NA
length: 13
V: TRBV10-3

CDR3: CASSATWTGADGYTF
DNA: TGTGCCAGCAGCGCCACTTGGACAGGGGCAGATGGCTACACCTTC
J: TRBJ1-2
size: NA
D: TRBD1
length: 15
V: TRBV7-2

CDR3: CASSLFTLSTDTQYF
DNA: TGTGCCAGCAGCTTATTCACACTGAGCACAGATACGCAGTATTTT
J: TRBJ2-3
size: NA
D: NA
length: 15
V: TRBV7-6

CDR3: CASSQDNNRGGTQYF
DNA: TGCGCCAGCAGCCAAGATAACAACAGGGGGGGGACCCAGTACTTC
J: TRBJ2-5
size: few
D: NA
length: 15
V: TRBV4-3

CDR3: CASSTSRGKQPQHF
DNA: TGTGCCAGTAGTACGAGCAGGGGTAAACAGCCCCAGCATTTT
J: TRBJ1-5
size: few
D: NA
length: 14
V: TRBV19

CDR3: CASSLGREFSYEQYF
DNA: TGTGCCAGCAGCTTAGGGCGGGAGTTCTCCTACGAGCAGTACTTC
J: TRBJ2-7
size: many
D: TRBD2
length: 15
V: TRBV7-8

CDR3: CASSPSLGTGAYNEQFF
DNA: TGTGCCAGCAGTCCATCCCTCGGGACAGGGGCCTACAATGAGCAGTTCTTC
J: TRBJ2-1
size: many
D: TRBD1
length: 17
V: TRBV28

CDR3: CASSLDRGDNQPQHF
DNA: TGTGCCAGCAGCTTAGATCGAGGAGATAATCAGCCCCAGCATTTT
J: TRBJ1-5
size: many
D: NA
length: 15
V: TRBV7-2

CDR3: CASSLENYGYTF
DNA: TGTGCCAGCAGCTTAGAGAACTATGGCTACACCTTC
J: TRBJ1-2
size: many
D: NA
length: 12
V: TRBV11-2

CDR3: CASIRDLFMNTEAFF
DNA: TGTGCCAGCATCAGGGACCTTTTTATGAACACTGAAGCTTTCTTT
J: TRBJ1-1
size: many
D: NA
length: 15
V: TRBV6-2/TRBV6-3

CDR3: CASNAGGRRETQYF
DNA: TGTGCCAGCAACGCGGGGGGCAGGCGGGAGACCCAGTACTTC
J: TRBJ2-5
size: many
D: TRBD2
length: 14
V: TRBV7-2

CDR3: CATRYRDRVPYEQYF
DNA: TGTGCCACCCGCTACCGGGACAGGGTACCCTACGAGCAGTACTTC
J: TRBJ2-7
size: NA
D: TRBD1
length: 15
V: TRBV27

CDR3: CASSGQEHQPQHF
DNA: TGTGCCAGCAGCGGGCAGGAACATCAGCCCCAGCATTTT
J: TRBJ1-5
size: many
D: NA
length: 13
V: TRBV12-3/TRBV12-4

CDR3: CASSLAVRGEQFF
DNA: TGTGCCAGCAGCTTAGCCGTTAGGGGGGAGCAGTTCTTC
J: TRBJ2-1
size: NA
D: NA
length: 13
V: TRBV7-2